Shown below are 24 T cell receptor beta chains from a single sample sequenced in a study of identical twins (dated by TCRdb to 2016 to 2018). The protocol used for the library was 5' RACE. Sequencing was carried out with an Illumina HiSeq 2000. The raw public reads went through TCRdb reprocessing: fastp at Q25, MiXCR clone calling, in-frame beta chains kept. Identical CDR3 protein sequences are pooled into one entry, listed with their most common genes and DNA. The table for this sample lists hundreds of thousands of distinct CDR3 sequences; about 8.3% of them were counted only once. The ten largest clones capture approximately 2.1% of the sample. A further study also used this sample, focusing on yellow fever vaccine responses in identical twins.

Sequenced sample: memory (CD45RO+) T cells sorted from blood. The cell subset or site label here, explained by the study, means: CD45RO+ enriched T cells. The source is a woman between 18 and 29 years old in good health.

This clonotype has only a few counts. The V and J genes are TRBV6-2 or TRBV6-3 and TRBJ2-1, with D possibly being TRBD1 (5 bases). Germline V gene sequence: CDR1 MNHEY, CDR2 SVGEGT. The CDR3 is 14 amino acids. V lost 10 bases, J lost 4 bases, and 17 bases lay in between. In DNA, the CDR3 is TGTGCCACCAAGGGGTCAGGGATATACAATGAGCAGTTCTTC. This encodes CATKGSGIYNEQFF.

This clonotype was observed a handful of times. The gene calls are TRBV6-1 and TRBJ2-3; 7 nucleotides match TRBD1. The J segment lost 0 bases and the V segment lost 6 bases, leaving 6 bases of the junction unmatched. The CDR3 spans 15 residues. In germline, CDR1 is MNHNS, CDR2 SASEGT. The DNA for the CDR3 is TGTGCCAGCAGACAACCGGGACAGAGCACAGATACGCAGTATTTT. Translated: CASRQPGQSTDTQYF.

In its sample, this clonotype was seen many times. The chain joins TRBV24-1 to TRBJ2-3, with D possibly TRBD2 on 6 matching bases. This CDR3 comprises 16 residues. V was cut by 0 bases and J by 2 bases, with 11 bases left in between. Germline V gene sequence: CDR1 KGHDR, CDR2 SFDVKD. Here the CDR3 reads CATSDLEGLDTDTQYF. Here the CDR3 DNA reads TGTGCCACCAGTGATTTGGAGGGACTCGACACAGATACGCAGTATTTT.

This clonotype was seen a handful of times. The CDR3 DNA sequence: TGTGCCAGCAGCCAATCTTCCAGGCCGAACACTGAAGCTTTCTTT. Amino acids: CASSQSSRPNTEAFF. The J gene is TRBJ1-1, the V gene TRBV16, with D unresolved. The germline V gene has CDR1 KGHSY and CDR2 FQNENV. There are 15 residues in the CDR3. The V and J ends lost 0 bases and 1 base respectively, with 9 bases between them.

The chain joins TRBV12-3 or TRBV12-4 to TRBJ2-7; the D is unclear. The CDR3 extends over 12 amino acids. V dropped 8 bases and J dropped 2 bases, with 10 bases sitting between them. CDR3 amino acids: CASGRRAYEQYF. The DNA for the CDR3 is TGTGCCAGCGGCCGACGGGCCTACGAGCAGTACTTC.

This clonotype was observed a handful of times. The chain is built from TRBV3-1 and TRBJ2-7; either TRBD1 or TRBD2 may fit D (5 bases each). With 5 bases removed from V and 0 bases from J, the gap between germline ends came to 14 bases. Germline V gives CDR1 LGHDT, CDR2 YNNKEL (reference sequence). The length of the CDR3 is 15 residues. As DNA, the CDR3 is TGTGCCAGCAGCTATGGGACCCGTGGCTCCTACGAGCAGTACTTC. Its protein product is CASSYGTRGSYEQYF.

The chain employs TRBV20-1 and TRBJ2-5, with D possibly being TRBD1 (6 bases). The V gene's germline CDR1 is DFQATT and CDR2 SNEGSKA (reference sequence). V was shortened by 6 bases and J by 5 bases, with 10 bases between the two germline ends. This CDR3 contains 11 residues. CDR3 region: CSARRGETQYF. The CDR3 DNA sequence: TGCAGTGCGAGAAGGGGGGAGACCCAGTACTTC.

This clonotype appeared a few times. This rearrangement joins TRBV4-1 to TRBJ2-1; no reliable D call. The CDR3 sequence is 16 residues long. V lost 1 base and J lost 3, with 13 bases in between. CDR1 MGHRA and CDR2 YSYEKL come from the germline V gene. CDR3 loop: CASSQGPGVFYNEQFF. The CDR3 nucleotides are TGCGCCAGCAGCCAAGGTCCGGGTGTTTTCTACAATGAGCAGTTCTTC.

J is TRBJ2-7 and V is TRBV3-1, with a possible D match to TRBD2 (6 bases). Germline V gene sequence: CDR1 LGHDT, CDR2 YNNKEL (reference sequence). The CDR3 spans 15 residues. V lost 1 base to trimming and J lost 7 bases, with 17 bases between them. The CDR3 sequence is CASSQASSDPLEQYF. CDR3 coding DNA: TGTGCCAGCAGCCAAGCCTCTAGCGACCCACTTGAGCAGTACTTC.

This clonotype showed up many times. The rearrangement links TRBV5-1 to TRBJ2-2, with a tentative D call TRBD2 (6 bases). The CDR3 runs 15 residues. Per the germline V gene, CDR1 is SGHRS and CDR2 is YFSETQ. Trimming removed 4 bases at V and 6 bases at J, with 16 bases between. CDR3 region: CASSRRDSSSGELFF. Here the CDR3 DNA reads TGCGCCAGCAGCCGACGGGACTCCTCGTCCGGGGAGCTGTTTTTT.

The chain joins TRBV20-1 to TRBJ2-5; 8 bases fit TRBD2. With V trimmed by 5 bases and J by 1 base, 9 bases remained unmatched. Germline CDR1 reads DFQATT; CDR2 reads SNEGSKA (reference sequence). This CDR3 is built from 15 residues. The CDR3 is CSAVRGGGVQETQYF. The CDR3 DNA reads TGCAGTGCTGTCCGGGGGGGCGGTGTCCAAGAGACCCAGTACTTC.

The chain has TRBV2 and TRBJ2-3; either TRBD1 or TRBD2 may fit D (7 bases each). This CDR3 comprises 16 residues. CDR1 SNHLY and CDR2 FYNNEI come from the germline V gene. Trimming took off 4 bases at V and 2 bases at J, with 16 bases between the two ends. CDR3 nucleotides: TGTGCCAGCAGTGTACAGGGGAGGGCCTTCACAGATACGCAGTATTTT. Amino acids: CASSVQGRAFTDTQYF.

This clonotype was picked up a small number of times. J is TRBJ2-1 and V is TRBV12-3 or TRBV12-4; the match to TRBD2 covers 11 bases. V lost 0 bases to trimming and J lost 9 bases; unmatched junction nucleotides: 4. The CDR3 spans 15 residues. The CDR3 reads CASSLAGLAAGEQFF. The DNA for the CDR3 is TGTGCCAGCAGTTTAGCGGGACTAGCGGCGGGTGAGCAGTTCTTC.

This clonotype has more than one count but fewer than ten. This chain joins TRBV20-1 and TRBJ2-7; 13 nucleotides align to TRBD2. CDR1 DFQATT and CDR2 SNEGSKA come from the germline V gene (reference sequence). The length of the CDR3 is 15 residues. After removal of 6 bases from V and 1 base from J, the junction contained 6 bases not matched to a gene. The CDR3 reads CSATPGLAGSYEQYF. CDR3 DNA: TGCAGTGCAACCCCGGGACTAGCGGGATCCTACGAGCAGTACTTC.

This clonotype was seen at least ten times. The chain joins TRBV11-2 to TRBJ2-1; 13 bases fit TRBD2. Germline CDR1 is SGHAT and CDR2 is FQNNGV. This CDR3 region has 16 residues. The V segment lost 6 bases and the J segment 4 bases; nucleotides outside the gene matches: 6. The CDR3 spells CASRMPGLAGYNEQFF. In nucleotides, the CDR3 is TGTGCCAGCAGAATGCCGGGACTAGCGGGATACAATGAGCAGTTCTTC.

This clonotype came up many times. This chain links TRBV12-3 or TRBV12-4 with TRBJ2-4; 11 nucleotides match TRBD2. This CDR3 has 17 residues. V shed 4 bases and J 8 bases; nucleotides not matched to a gene: 13. The DNA of the CDR3 is TGTGCCAGCAGTTCCGGGTCTAGCGGGGGGATTAGGGACATTCAGTACTTC. It codes for CASSSGSSGGIRDIQYF.

This clonotype showed up many times. This chain connects TRBV20-1 to TRBJ2-7; tentatively, D is TRBD1 (5 bases). Trimming removed 3 bases at V and 9 bases at J, with 15 bases between. In germline, CDR1 is DFQATT, CDR2 SNEGSKA (reference sequence). This CDR3 region has 12 residues. CDR3 bases: TGCAGTGCTAGGGACCCTTGGGGCAGGCAGTACTTC. This gives the protein CSARDPWGRQYF.

V gene TRBV18 combines with J gene TRBJ2-7, with 11 bases identical to TRBD2. The CDR3 runs to 16 residues. Germline V CDR1 and CDR2: KGHSH, LQKENI. J gave up 1 base and V 3 bases, and 5 bases lay outside the gene matches. The DNA of the CDR3 is TGTGCCAGCTCACCTGGTTCTAGCGGGGGGTCCTACGAGCAGTACGTC. Amino acid sequence: CASSPGSSGGSYEQYV.

The V gene is TRBV3-1, the J gene TRBJ2-1; 10 bases match TRBD2. J was trimmed by 6 bases and V by 4 bases; bases with no gene match: 6. This CDR3 has 15 residues. Germline V CDR1 and CDR2: LGHDT, YNNKEL (reference sequence). The CDR3 DNA follows: TGTGCCAGCAGCCCCACTAGCGGGACGATCAATGAGCAGTTCTTC. Encoded protein: CASSPTSGTINEQFF.

V and J are TRBV20-1 and TRBJ2-7; 13 nucleotides align to TRBD2. Trimming removed 3 bases from V and 3 bases from J; junction bases left unmatched: 2. CDR3 length: 14 residues. Germline V lookup: CDR1 DFQATT, CDR2 SNEGSKA (reference sequence). CDR3 nucleotides: TGCAGTGCTAGCGGGACTAGCGGGGACTACGAGCAGTACGTC. Its protein is CSASGTSGDYEQYV.

The chain employs TRBV5-4 and TRBJ2-1; TRBD1 matches at 7 bases. This CDR3 is 15 amino acids long. Per germline, CDR1 SGHNT and CDR2 YYREEE (reference sequence). With 4 bases clipped from V and 5 bases from J, the junction kept 9 bases outside the gene matches. The CDR3 sequence is CASSGAGTANNEQFF. CDR3 bases: TGTGCCAGCAGCGGGGCCGGGACAGCTAACAATGAGCAGTTCTTC.

This clonotype turned up a few times. The CDR3 bases are TGTGCCAGCAGGAGACTAGCCAGCTCCTACGAGCAGTACTTC. It translates to CASRRLASSYEQYF. The J gene is TRBJ2-7, the V gene TRBV2; 7 nucleotides align to TRBD2. There are 14 residues in the CDR3. V lost 6 bases, J lost 0 bases, and 5 bases stayed unmatched. Germline loops: CDR1 SNHLY, CDR2 FYNNEI.

This clonotype turned up a few times. This rearrangement joins TRBV6-5 to TRBJ2-1, with 7 bases lining up with TRBD1. With 6 bases clipped from V and 0 bases from J, the junction kept 14 bases outside the gene matches. Germline CDR1 and CDR2: MNHEY and SVGAGI. This CDR3 region has 18 residues. CDR3 coding DNA: TGTGCCAGCAGCCTACTCTGGGACAGTCCAAGCTCCTACAATGAGCAGTTCTTC. The encoded protein is CASSLLWDSPSSYNEQFF.

Many counts were recorded for this clonotype. The chain carries TRBV5-1 and TRBJ2-6; the D is unclear. Germline V gives CDR1 SGHRS, CDR2 YFSETQ. This CDR3 region has 15 residues. Trimming pared 0 bases from V and 0 bases from J, leaving 4 bases between. CDR3 DNA sequence: TGCGCCAGCAGCTTGGTCGTCTCTGGGGCCAACGTCCTGACTTTC. It yields the protein CASSLVVSGANVLTF. The full variable domain, rest sourced from reference TRBV5-1 and TRBJ2-6, is KAGVTQTPRYLIKTRGQQVTLSCSPISGHRSVSWYQQTPGQGLQFLFEYFSETQRNKGNFPGRFSGRQFSNSRSEMNVSTLELGDSALYLCASSLVVSGANVLTFGAGSRLTVL.